The present entry profiles one T cell receptor (beta chain) with its context. This sample was taken from a study of blood T cell repertoires in COVID-19. Looking at the study overall: Sources were T cells, B-cell-depleted T cells, or PBMCs; the material itself was cDNA or gDNA.

Assay: immunoSEQ multiplex PCR; the TCRdb copy retains only in-frame clones and omits some. The table records roughly 60,000 clones, about nine tenths of them present only once. CDR3 length: 15 residues. V was clipped by 5 bases and J by 3 bases; unmatched bases: 4. Germline CDR1 KGHDR, CDR2 SFDVKD. The sample was peripheral blood. This sequence was found in a human donor with acute or convalescent COVID-19. The donor label of this sample is uncertain. J is TRBJ2-2 and V is TRBV24-1; 8 bases are shared with TRBD2. This CDR3 reads CATSASGGYTGELFF. CDR3 bases: TGTGCCACCAGTGCGTCGGGGGGGTACACCGGGGAGCTGTTTTTT.